Ten or more counts support the clone carrying this T cell receptor (beta chain). The data stem from a study of shared clonotypes between healthy human individuals. Looked up from germline, CDR1 is SQVTM and CDR2 is ANQGSEA. Trimming at V came to 5 bases and at J to 4 bases, leaving 4 bases not matched to a gene. CDR3 length: 13 residues. Using ten immunoSEQ deep assay plates, investigators sequenced unsorted PBMC DNA. Assay used: immunoSEQ multiplex PCR; TCRdb lists only in-frame clones, some missing. The table lists fewer than 650,000 clones, roughly four fifths of them singletons. The material sequenced was PBMCs. The rearrangement uses TRBV29-1 and TRBJ2-2; TRBD1 matches at 7 bases. The receptor was isolated from a woman in her 40s in good health. Some clones in this sample may be carry-over from other donors' samples. The CDR3 is CSVNRGGTGELFF. CDR3 DNA sequence: TGCAGCGTTAACAGGGGCGGCACCGGGGAGCTGTTTTTT.